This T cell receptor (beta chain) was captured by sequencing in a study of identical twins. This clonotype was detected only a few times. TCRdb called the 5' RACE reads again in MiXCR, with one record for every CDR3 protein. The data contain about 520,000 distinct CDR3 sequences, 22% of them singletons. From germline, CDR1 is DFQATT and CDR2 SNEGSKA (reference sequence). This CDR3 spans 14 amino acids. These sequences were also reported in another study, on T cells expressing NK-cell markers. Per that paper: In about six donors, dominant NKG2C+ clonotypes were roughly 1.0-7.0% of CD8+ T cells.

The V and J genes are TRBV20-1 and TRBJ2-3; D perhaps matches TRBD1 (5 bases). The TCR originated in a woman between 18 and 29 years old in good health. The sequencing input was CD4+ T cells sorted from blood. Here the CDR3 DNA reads TGCAGCCTCCCAAATACAGGTCACACAGATACGCAGTATTTT. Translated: CSLPNTGHTDTQYF.